This T cell receptor beta chain was retrieved from a study of molecular identifiers for immune sequencing clone quantification. Methods described previously were used for bulk TCR libraries, and listed TCR primers were applied. MiXCR was run by TCRdb on the PCR reads, yielding one entry per CDR3 protein. The sample carries more than 450,000 distinct CDR3 sequences, roughly 24% recorded once. The CD8+CD4-CCR7+CD45RA+ phenotype defined the sorted naive CD8 T cells. CDR3 length: 13 residues. V lost 11 bases and J lost 6; bases outside the gene matches: 13. CDR1 and CDR2 from the germline V gene are MNHEY and SMNVEV (reference sequence). The table lists this clonotype with a few counts. Its antigen is unknown. Study-level points and caveats: Naive cells had under 1% of molecules in clones above 20 RNA copies, effectors over 99%.

The J gene is TRBJ2-7, the V gene TRBV27, with 7 bases fitting TRBD2. This receptor was obtained from a human donor in good health. Some libraries in this study had Jurkat cell RNA spiked in. The sample taken for sequencing was naive CD8+ T cells from blood, with Jurkat cell RNA spiked in. The subset was: FACS-sorted CD8+CD4-CCR7+CD45RA+ naive T cells. The CDR3 DNA is TGTGCCTCGGGTGCTCTAGGGAGGGCCGAGCAGTACTTC. Translated, it gives CASGALGRAEQYF.